The 27 T cell receptor beta chains in this list originate from one sample, sequenced in a study of T cell repertoires in cytomegalovirus infection. TCRdb independently ran MiXCR on the reads; one entry per CDR3 protein. The sample yields some 150,000 distinct CDR3 sequences, approximately 5.9% seen once. The specimen was PBMCs. These receptors came from a human donor in good health (CMV status not recorded). Some clones in this sample may be carry-over from other donors' samples.

V is TRBV6-5 and J is TRBJ2-7; perhaps TRBD1 as D (6 bases). CDR1 MNHEY and CDR2 SVGAGI come from the germline V gene. CDR3 size: 12 residues. Trimming shortened V by 9 bases and J by 0 bases, and 9 bases separated the two germline ends. The chain's CDR3 is CARARGSYEQYF. In DNA form, the CDR3 reads TGTGCCAGAGCCAGGGGCTCCTACGAGCAGTACTTC.

This sequence joins TRBV29-1 and TRBJ1-2; TRBD1 matches at 11 bases. Germline values: CDR1 SQVTM, CDR2 ANQGSEA. The CDR3 runs to 13 residues. V gave up 6 bases and J gave up 4 bases; unmatched junction bases: 4. CDR3 bases: TGCAGCGTGGGGACAGGGGGATCCTATGGCTACACCTTC. It encodes CSVGTGGSYGYTF.

This clonotype has a count of ten or more. The rearrangement joins TRBV7-2 to TRBJ1-1; possibly TRBD1 for D (5 bases). The V end lost 6 bases, the J end lost 6 bases, and 11 bases lay between the germline ends. Germline V gene lookup returns CDR1 SGHTA and CDR2 FQGNSA. CDR3 size: 12 residues. CDR3 sequence: CASRAGLAEAFF. Written as DNA, the CDR3 is TGTGCCAGCAGAGCAGGGTTAGCTGAAGCTTTCTTT.

This clonotype has a handful of counts. This chain joins TRBV19 and TRBJ1-2, with no clear D. Germline V gene lookup returns CDR1 LNHDA and CDR2 SQIVND (reference sequence). V gave up 0 bases and J gave up 2 bases, with 10 bases separating them. CDR3 length: 15 amino acids. The CDR3 nucleotides are TGTGCCAGTAGTATAGACCCGACCCTGAACTATGGCTACACCTTC. This encodes CASSIDPTLNYGYTF. Drawing the rest from reference TRBV19 and TRBJ1-2, the complete variable domain is DGGITQSPKYLFRKEGQNVTLSCEQNLNHDAMYWYRQDPGQGLRLIYYSQIVNDFQKGDIAEGYSVSREKKESFPLTVTSAQKNPTAFYLCASSIDPTLNYGYTFGSGTRLTVV.

Here the CDR3 reads CASSFASAFTGELFF. CDR3 nucleotides: TGTGCCAGCAGCTTCGCGTCAGCCTTCACCGGGGAGCTGTTTTTT. The chain couples TRBV5-6 to TRBJ2-2; D unclear. The V end was cut by 2 bases, the J end by 4 bases, with 12 bases between. Germline lookup yields CDR1 SGHDT and CDR2 YYEEEE. The length of the CDR3 is 15 residues.

This clonotype was counted ten times or more. The chain combines TRBV4-1 with TRBJ1-1; no reliable D call. Germline CDR1 and CDR2: MGHRA and YSYEKL. The CDR3 has 15 amino acids. V dropped 3 bases and J dropped 1 base, with 12 bases sitting between them. CDR3 sequence (DNA): TGCGCCAGCAGCCACCCTACAGCGGGGAACACTGAAGCTTTCTTT. Residues: CASSHPTAGNTEAFF.

Ten or more counts support this clonotype. V usage is TRBV5-1 and J usage is TRBJ1-1, with D maybe TRBD1 (5 bases). CDR3 length: 14 amino acids. Per the germline V gene, CDR1 is SGHRS and CDR2 is YFSETQ. Between the trimmed V and J ends, which lost 1 base and 4 bases, there was a span of 11 bases. CDR3 coding DNA: TGCGCCAGCAGCTTGTGGAGGGGAGGCACTGAAGCTTTCTTT. Protein product: CASSLWRGGTEAFF.

This clonotype is deemed medium-sized (0.01 to 0.1%). The rearrangement uses TRBV7-2 and TRBJ2-2; D not resolved. The germline gives CDR1 SGHTA, CDR2 FQGNSA. V lost 0 bases and J 3 bases, leaving 5 bases between the germline ends. The CDR3 runs 14 residues. CDR3 DNA: TGTGCCAGCAGCTTAGCGATAGACACCGGGGAGCTGTTTTTT. Protein product: CASSLAIDTGELFF. Variable domain in full (rest from reference TRBV7-2 and TRBJ2-2): GAGVSQSPSNKVTEKGKDVELRCDPISGHTALYWYRQSLGQGLEFLIYFQGNSAPDKSGLPSDRFSAERTGGSVSTLTIQRTQQEDSAVYLCASSLAIDTGELFFGEGSRLTVL.

This clonotype was observed many times. The chain joins TRBV20-1 to TRBJ1-2, with D possibly TRBD1 on 6 matching bases. Germline V gene data show CDR1 as DFQATT and CDR2 as SNEGSKA (reference sequence). V was shortened by 3 bases and J by 7 bases, with 12 bases between the two germline ends. The CDR3 is 12 residues long. Written as DNA, the CDR3 is TGCAGTGCTAGTCATCTGGACAGTGGCTACACCTTC. Encoded protein: CSASHLDSGYTF.

This clonotype has ten or more counts. The V call is TRBV2, the J call TRBJ1-1, with TRBD1 identical over 10 bases. The CDR3 extends over 14 amino acids. The J segment lost 5 bases and the V segment lost 8 bases, leaving 8 bases of the junction unmatched. Germline loops: CDR1 SNHLY, CDR2 FYNNEI. DNA for the CDR3: TGTGCCAGCTGGCGACAGGGGGCGCGGACTGAAGCTTTCTTT. Translating it yields CASWRQGARTEAFF.

This clonotype has at least ten counts. This sequence joins TRBV28 and TRBJ1-2, with 9 bases aligning to TRBD1. Germline CDR1 MDHEN, CDR2 SYDVKM. The CDR3 has 13 residues. Trimming removed 4 bases from V and 8 bases from J; junction bases left unmatched: 5. The CDR3 coding sequence is TGTGCCAGCAGTTCGACAGGGGGTCAGGGCTACACCTTC. It specifies CASSSTGGQGYTF.

Many counts were recorded for this clonotype. The chain recombines TRBV7-9 with TRBJ2-5; 8 nucleotides match TRBD2. This CDR3 contains 16 residues. Germline-derived CDR1 and CDR2 are SEHNR and FQNEAQ (reference sequence). V lost 5 bases to trimming and J lost 3 bases; unmatched junction nucleotides: 11. This CDR3 is CASSLREVAGKETQYF. Here the CDR3 DNA reads TGTGCCAGCAGCCTACGGGAAGTAGCGGGGAAAGAGACCCAGTACTTC.

This clonotype was seen repeatedly, ten times or more. The chain recombines TRBV12-3 or TRBV12-4 with TRBJ1-5; D unresolved. The CDR3 is 13 residues long. The V end was cut by 9 bases, the J end by 4 bases, with 13 bases between. CDR3 coding DNA: TGTGCCAGTGAAAGATTTGGAAATCAGCCCCAGCATTTT. It codes for CASERFGNQPQHF.

This clonotype has at least ten counts. V usage is TRBV7-2 and J usage is TRBJ1-1, with D possibly matching TRBD1 (6 bases). Trimming removed 7 bases at V and 2 bases at J, with 14 bases between. The CDR3 extends over 14 amino acids. Germline V gives CDR1 SGHTA, CDR2 FQGNSA. The CDR3 DNA sequence: TGTGCCAGCACCTGGGGGCAGGGCAACACTGAAGCTTTCTTT. Translated, it gives CASTWGQGNTEAFF.

This clonotype came up a few times. The rearrangement uses TRBV2 and TRBJ1-6; no clear D gene. CDR3 length equals 12 residues. CDR1 and CDR2 from the germline V gene are SNHLY and FYNNEI. With 9 bases removed from V and 6 bases from J, the gap between germline ends came to 9 bases. CDR3 sequence reads: CARGLLNSPLHF. The CDR3 DNA follows: TGTGCCAGAGGACTGCTTAATTCACCCCTCCACTTT.

The sample holds a few counts of this clonotype. For the CDR3, the DNA is TGCGCCAGCAGGGGAGCGGGTGGTCGAGAGGAGGAGCAGTACTTC. Its translation: CASRGAGGREEEQYF. The chain joins TRBV5-1 to TRBJ2-7; TRBD2 is a possible D gene (6 bases). V was pared by 5 bases and J by 7 bases, with 22 bases between. The germline gives CDR1 SGHRS, CDR2 YFSETQ. This CDR3 has 15 amino acids.

Turning to this clonotype: A much larger clonotype is one base distant, so this may be a read error. The chain uses TRBV19 and TRBJ2-5, with D hard to call. V dropped 6 bases and J dropped 5 bases, with 10 bases sitting between them. This CDR3 comprises 12 residues. CDR1 and CDR2 (germline): LNHDA, SQIVND (reference sequence). The CDR3 coding sequence is TGTGCCAGTAGGGGCGTGGAGGAGACCCAGTACTTC. Encoded protein: CASRGVEETQYF.

This clonotype has ten or more counts. CDR3 DNA: TGTGCCAGTAGTAACCGGAGGGCTCCCTACGAGCAGTACTTC. This encodes CASSNRRAPYEQYF. J is TRBJ2-7 and V is TRBV19; tentatively, D is TRBD2 (6 bases). Germline CDR1 LNHDA, CDR2 SQIVND (reference sequence). Trimming pared 4 bases from V and 2 bases from J, leaving 12 bases between. The CDR3 is 14 residues long.

There are many counts of this clonotype. The chain combines TRBV6-2 or TRBV6-3 with TRBJ2-1; D is possibly TRBD2 (8 bases). The ends were cut back, 2 bases at V and 0 bases at J, with 26 bases in the middle. CDR1 is MNHEY and CDR2 is SVGEGT in the germline V gene. The CDR3 has 21 amino acids. The CDR3 loop reads CASSYKREGGGRFSSYNEQFF. In nucleotides, the CDR3 is TGTGCCAGCAGTTACAAACGGGAGGGAGGGGGCCGCTTTAGCTCCTACAATGAGCAGTTCTTC.

Ten or more counts support this clonotype. V is TRBV6-1 and J is TRBJ2-3; 8 bases fit TRBD2. V shed 2 bases, J shed 4 bases, and the junction held 2 bases outside the gene matches. Germline V gene lookup returns CDR1 MNHNS and CDR2 SASEGT. The CDR3 consists of 14 residues. CDR3 in DNA: TGTGCCAGCAGTGAACGGCGGGGGGCAGATACGCAGTATTTT. Translating it yields CASSERRGADTQYF.

This clonotype has a count of ten or more. V is TRBV5-4 and J is TRBJ2-1, with TRBD1 as a possible D gene (5 bases). Germline values: CDR1 SGHNT, CDR2 YYREEE (reference sequence). The CDR3 has 16 amino acids. The V end was cut by 4 bases, the J end by 0 bases, with 14 bases between. The CDR3 protein is CASSLGVPSSYNEQFF. CDR3 nucleotide sequence: TGTGCCAGCAGCCTAGGGGTCCCCAGCTCCTACAATGAGCAGTTCTTC.

This clonotype was seen ten or more times. V is TRBV7-9 and J is TRBJ1-2, with no clear D. Germline values: CDR1 SEHNR, CDR2 FQNEAQ (reference sequence). Trimming removed 1 base at V and 8 bases at J, with 11 bases between. This CDR3 has 13 residues. Here the CDR3 DNA reads TGTGCCAGCAGCTTAGAGGGCCGGGAAGGCTACACCTTC. Its translation: CASSLEGREGYTF.

This clonotype was recorded many times. The rearrangement links TRBV7-9 to TRBJ1-4, with TRBD1 as a possible D gene (5 bases). CDR1 is SEHNR and CDR2 is FQNEAQ in the germline V gene (reference sequence). The CDR3 loop spans 15 amino acids. V was clipped by 5 bases and J by 5 bases, with 15 bases between them. The CDR3 nucleotides read TGTGCCAGCAGCCCCGGGACGGGGATGAATGAAAAACTGTTTTTT. It yields the protein CASSPGTGMNEKLFF.

This clonotype has ten or more counts. The chain carries TRBV5-4 and TRBJ2-5; D unclear. The V end was cut by 4 bases, the J end by 2 bases, with 12 bases between. This CDR3 region has 14 residues. Germline V gene data show CDR1 as SGHNT and CDR2 as YYREEE (reference sequence). CDR3 in amino acids: CASSTSARQETQYF. In nucleotides, the CDR3 is TGTGCCAGCAGCACGTCGGCTAGACAAGAGACCCAGTACTTC.

V is TRBV5-1 and J is TRBJ2-3; the D gene is possibly TRBD2 (5 bases). The V and J ends lost 4 bases and 0 bases respectively, with 15 bases between them. Per germline, CDR1 SGHRS and CDR2 YFSETQ. The CDR3 has 16 amino acids. DNA of the CDR3: TGCGCCAGCAGCCCCAGGACGAGGGAGAGCACAGATACGCAGTATTTT. Protein: CASSPRTRESTDTQYF.

The CDR3 DNA reads as TGTGCCAGCAGCTTCTCCGAGAACTATGGCTACACCTTC. Translation gives CASSFSENYGYTF. This chain connects TRBV7-2 to TRBJ1-2; no clear D gene. Germline V lookup: CDR1 SGHTA, CDR2 FQGNSA. There are 13 residues in the CDR3. V dropped 3 bases and J dropped 2 bases, with 7 bases sitting between them. Supplemented by reference TRBV7-2 and TRBJ1-2, the full variable domain reads GAGVSQSPSNKVTEKGKDVELRCDPISGHTALYWYRQSLGQGLEFLIYFQGNSAPDKSGLPSDRFSAERTGGSVSTLTIQRTQQEDSAVYLCASSFSENYGYTFGSGTRLTVV.

This clonotype has just a few counts. A much larger clone lies a single base off, so this may be a read error. The chain couples TRBV5-1 to TRBJ2-1, with D possibly being TRBD2 (5 bases). The CDR3 is made up of 16 amino acids. Germline CDR1 and CDR2: SGHRS and YFSETQ. The CDR3 loop reads CASSLAAVGDYNEKFF. CDR3 nucleotide sequence: TGCGCCAGCAGCTTGGCGGCCGTCGGGGATTACAATGAGAAGTTCTTC.